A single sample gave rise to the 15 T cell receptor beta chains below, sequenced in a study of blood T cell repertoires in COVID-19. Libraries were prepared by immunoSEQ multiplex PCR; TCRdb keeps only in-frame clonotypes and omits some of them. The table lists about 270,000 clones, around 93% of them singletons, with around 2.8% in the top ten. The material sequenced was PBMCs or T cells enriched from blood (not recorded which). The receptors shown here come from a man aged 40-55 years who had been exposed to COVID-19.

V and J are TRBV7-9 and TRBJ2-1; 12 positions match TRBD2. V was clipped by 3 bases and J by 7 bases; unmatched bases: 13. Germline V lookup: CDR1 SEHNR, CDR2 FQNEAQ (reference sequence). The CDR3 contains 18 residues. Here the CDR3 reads CASSLVPGLAGRGNEQFF. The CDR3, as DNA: TGTGCCAGCAGCTTGGTTCCAGGACTAGCGGGACGTGGAAATGAGCAGTTCTTC.

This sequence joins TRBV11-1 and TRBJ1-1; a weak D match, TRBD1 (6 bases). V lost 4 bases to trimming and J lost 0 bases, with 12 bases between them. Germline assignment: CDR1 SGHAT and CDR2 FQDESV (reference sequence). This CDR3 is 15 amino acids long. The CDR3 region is CASSSSRTVNTEAFF. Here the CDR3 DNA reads TGTGCCAGCAGCTCGTCCCGGACAGTGAACACTGAAGCTTTCTTT.

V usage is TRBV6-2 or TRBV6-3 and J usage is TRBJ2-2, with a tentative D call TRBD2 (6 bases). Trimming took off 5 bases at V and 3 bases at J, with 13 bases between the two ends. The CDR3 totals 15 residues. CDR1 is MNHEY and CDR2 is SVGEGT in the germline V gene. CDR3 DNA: TGTGCCAGCAGTCGGGATACTAGCTACACCGGGGAGCTGTTTTTT. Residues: CASSRDTSYTGELFF.

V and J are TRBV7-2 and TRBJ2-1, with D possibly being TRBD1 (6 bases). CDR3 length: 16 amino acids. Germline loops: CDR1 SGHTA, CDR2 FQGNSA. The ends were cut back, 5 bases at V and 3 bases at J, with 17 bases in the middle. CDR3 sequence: CASSQTNREYYNEQFF. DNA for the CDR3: TGTGCCAGCAGCCAGACTAACAGGGAGTACTACAATGAGCAGTTCTTC.

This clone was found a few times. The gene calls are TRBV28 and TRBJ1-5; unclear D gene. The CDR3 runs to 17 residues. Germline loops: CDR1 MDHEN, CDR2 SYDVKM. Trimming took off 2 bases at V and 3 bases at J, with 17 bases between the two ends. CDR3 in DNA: TGTGCCAGCAGTTTAAGCTTGGGTTCGCGGCACAATCAGCCCCAGCATTTT. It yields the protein CASSLSLGSRHNQPQHF. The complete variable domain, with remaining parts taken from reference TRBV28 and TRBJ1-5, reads DVKVTQSSRYLVKRTGEKVFLECVQDMDHENMFWYRQDPGLGLRLIYFSYDVKMKEKGDIPEGYSVSREKKERFSLILESASTNQTSMYLCASSLSLGSRHNQPQHFGDGTRLSIL.

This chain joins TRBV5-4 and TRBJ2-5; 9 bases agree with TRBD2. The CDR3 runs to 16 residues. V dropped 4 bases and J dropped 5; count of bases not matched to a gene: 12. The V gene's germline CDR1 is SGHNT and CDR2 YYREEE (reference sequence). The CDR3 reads CASSPLAGGPFETQYF. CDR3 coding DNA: TGTGCCAGCAGCCCCTTGGCGGGAGGGCCATTTGAGACCCAGTACTTC.

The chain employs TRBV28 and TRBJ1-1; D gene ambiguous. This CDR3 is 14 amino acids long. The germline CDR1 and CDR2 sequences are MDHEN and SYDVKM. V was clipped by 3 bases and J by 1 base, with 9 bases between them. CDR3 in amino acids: CASSLIQPNTEAFF. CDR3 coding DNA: TGTGCCAGCAGTTTGATACAGCCGAACACTGAAGCTTTCTTT.

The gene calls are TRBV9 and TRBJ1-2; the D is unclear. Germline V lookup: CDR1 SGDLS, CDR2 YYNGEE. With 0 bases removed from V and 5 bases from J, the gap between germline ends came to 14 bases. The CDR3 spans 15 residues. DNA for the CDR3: TGTGCCAGCAGCGTAGAAGTGACGGGTGTATATGGCTACACCTTC. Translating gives CASSVEVTGVYGYTF.

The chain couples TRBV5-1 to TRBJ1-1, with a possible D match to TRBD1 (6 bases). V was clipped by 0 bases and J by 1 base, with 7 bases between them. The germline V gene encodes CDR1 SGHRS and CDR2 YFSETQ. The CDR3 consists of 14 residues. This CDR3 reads CASSLAGQNTEAFF. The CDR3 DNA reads TGCGCCAGCAGCTTGGCGGGACAGAACACTGAAGCTTTCTTT.

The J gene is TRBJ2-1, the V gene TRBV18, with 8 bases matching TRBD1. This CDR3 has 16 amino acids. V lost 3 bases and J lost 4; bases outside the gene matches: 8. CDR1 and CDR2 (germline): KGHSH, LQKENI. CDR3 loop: CASSPLQGAGYNEQFF. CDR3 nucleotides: TGTGCCAGCTCACCTCTCCAGGGGGCGGGGTACAATGAGCAGTTCTTC. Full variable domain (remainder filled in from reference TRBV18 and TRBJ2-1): NAGVMQNPRHLVRRRGQEARLRCSPMKGHSHVYWYRQLPEEGLKFMVYLQKENIIDESGMPKERFSAEFPKEGPSILRIQQVVRGDSAAYFCASSPLQGAGYNEQFFGPGTRLTVL.

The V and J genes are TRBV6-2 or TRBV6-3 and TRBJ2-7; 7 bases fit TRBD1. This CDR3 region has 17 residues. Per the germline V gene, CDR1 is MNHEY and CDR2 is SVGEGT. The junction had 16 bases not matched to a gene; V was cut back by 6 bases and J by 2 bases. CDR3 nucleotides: TGTGCCAGCAGCCTGTACAGAACCGGGACAGCCCCCTACGAGCAGTACTTC. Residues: CASSLYRTGTAPYEQYF.

CDR3 nucleotides: TGCGCCAGCAGCCAGGCCCACAGCGGGAGCATGGATACGCAGTATTTT. Residues: CASSQAHSGSMDTQYF. The chain employs TRBV4-3 and TRBJ2-3, with 8 bases lining up with TRBD2. The CDR3 consists of 16 residues. Trimming at V came to 3 bases and at J to 6 bases, leaving 11 bases not matched to a gene. Germline V CDR1 and CDR2: LGHNA, YSLEER.

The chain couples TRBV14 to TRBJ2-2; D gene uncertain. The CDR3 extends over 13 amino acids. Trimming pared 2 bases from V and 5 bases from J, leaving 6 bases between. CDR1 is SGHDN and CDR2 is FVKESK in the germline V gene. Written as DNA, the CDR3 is TGTGCCAGCAGCCAATCGTTGACCGGGGAGCTGTTTTTT. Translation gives CASSQSLTGELFF.

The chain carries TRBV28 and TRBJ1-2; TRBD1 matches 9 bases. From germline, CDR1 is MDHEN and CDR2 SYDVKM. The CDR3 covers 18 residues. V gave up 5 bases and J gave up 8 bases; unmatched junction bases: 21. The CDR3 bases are TGTGCCAGCAGTGCACTCCCCGGGTTGGACAGGGGAGCTAGGGGCTACACCTTC. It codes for CASSALPGLDRGARGYTF.

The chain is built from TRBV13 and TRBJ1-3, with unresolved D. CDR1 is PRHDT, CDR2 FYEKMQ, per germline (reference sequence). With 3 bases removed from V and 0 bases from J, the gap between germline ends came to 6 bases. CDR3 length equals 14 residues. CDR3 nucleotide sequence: TGTGCCAGCAGCTTGTCCTTCTCTGGAAACACCATATATTTT. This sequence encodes CASSLSFSGNTIYF.